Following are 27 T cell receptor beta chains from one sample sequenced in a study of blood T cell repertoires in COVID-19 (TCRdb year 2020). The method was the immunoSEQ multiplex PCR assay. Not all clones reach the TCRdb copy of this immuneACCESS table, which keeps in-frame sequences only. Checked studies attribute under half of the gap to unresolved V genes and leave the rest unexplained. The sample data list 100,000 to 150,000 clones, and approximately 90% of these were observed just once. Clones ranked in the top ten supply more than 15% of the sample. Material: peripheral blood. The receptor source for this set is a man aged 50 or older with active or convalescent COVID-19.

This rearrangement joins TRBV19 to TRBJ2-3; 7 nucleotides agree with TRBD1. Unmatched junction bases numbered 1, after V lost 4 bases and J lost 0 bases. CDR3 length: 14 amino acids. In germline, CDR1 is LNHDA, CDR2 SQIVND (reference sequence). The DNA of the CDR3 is TGTGCCAGTAGTACAGGGGGTAGCACAGATACGCAGTATTTT. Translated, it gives CASSTGGSTDTQYF. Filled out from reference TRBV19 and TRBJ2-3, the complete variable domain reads DGGITQSPKYLFRKEGQNVTLSCEQNLNHDAMYWYRQDPGQGLRLIYYSQIVNDFQKGDIAEGYSVSREKKESFPLTVTSAQKNPTAFYLCASSTGGSTDTQYFGPGTRLTVL.

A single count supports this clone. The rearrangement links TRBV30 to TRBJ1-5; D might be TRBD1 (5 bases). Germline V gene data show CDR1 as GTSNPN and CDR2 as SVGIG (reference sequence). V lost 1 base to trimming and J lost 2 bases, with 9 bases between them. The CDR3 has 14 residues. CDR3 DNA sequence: TGTGCCTGGAGTGGGGACTATGGCAATCAGCCCCAGCATTTT. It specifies CAWSGDYGNQPQHF.

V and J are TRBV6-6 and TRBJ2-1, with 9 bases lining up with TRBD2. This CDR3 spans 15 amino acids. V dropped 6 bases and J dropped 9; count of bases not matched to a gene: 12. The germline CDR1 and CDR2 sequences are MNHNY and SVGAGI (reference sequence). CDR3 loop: CASRQISGGSGEQFF. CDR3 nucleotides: TGTGCCAGCAGACAGATTAGCGGGGGAAGTGGTGAGCAGTTCTTC.

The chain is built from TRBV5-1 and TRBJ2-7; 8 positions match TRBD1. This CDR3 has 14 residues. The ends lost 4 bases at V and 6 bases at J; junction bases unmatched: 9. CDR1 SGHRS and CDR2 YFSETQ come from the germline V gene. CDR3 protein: CASSTYQGAFEQYF. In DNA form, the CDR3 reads TGCGCCAGCAGCACCTACCAGGGGGCCTTCGAGCAGTACTTC.

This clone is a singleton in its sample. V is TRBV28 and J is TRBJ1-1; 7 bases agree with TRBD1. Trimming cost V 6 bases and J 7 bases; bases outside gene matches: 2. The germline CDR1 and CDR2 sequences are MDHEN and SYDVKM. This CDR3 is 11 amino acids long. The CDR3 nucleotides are TGTGCCAGCAGGTGGACAGGTGAAGCTTTCTTT. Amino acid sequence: CASRWTGEAFF.

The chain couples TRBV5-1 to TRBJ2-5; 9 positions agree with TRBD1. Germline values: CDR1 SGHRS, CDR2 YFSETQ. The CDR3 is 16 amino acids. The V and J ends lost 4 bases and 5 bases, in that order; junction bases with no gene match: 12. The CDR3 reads CASSLKPGQGWETQYF. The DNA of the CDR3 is TGCGCCAGCAGCCTCAAACCGGGACAGGGCTGGGAGACCCAGTACTTC. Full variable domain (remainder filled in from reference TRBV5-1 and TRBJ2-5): KAGVTQTPRYLIKTRGQQVTLSCSPISGHRSVSWYQQTPGQGLQFLFEYFSETQRNKGNFPGRFSGRQFSNSRSEMNVSTLELGDSALYLCASSLKPGQGWETQYFGPGTRLLVL.

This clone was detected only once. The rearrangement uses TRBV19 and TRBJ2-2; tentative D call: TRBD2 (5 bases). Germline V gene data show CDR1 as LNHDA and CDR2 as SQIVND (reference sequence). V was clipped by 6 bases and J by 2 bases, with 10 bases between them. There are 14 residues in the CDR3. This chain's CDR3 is CASRIGENTGELFF. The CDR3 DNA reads TGTGCCAGTAGAATCGGGGAAAACACCGGGGAGCTGTTTTTT.

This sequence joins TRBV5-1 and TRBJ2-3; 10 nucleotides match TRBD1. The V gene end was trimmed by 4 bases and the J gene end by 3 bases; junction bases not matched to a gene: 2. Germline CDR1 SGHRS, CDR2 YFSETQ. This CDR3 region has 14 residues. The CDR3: CASSVDRGTDTQYF. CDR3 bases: TGCGCCAGCAGCGTGGACAGGGGGACAGATACGCAGTATTTT.

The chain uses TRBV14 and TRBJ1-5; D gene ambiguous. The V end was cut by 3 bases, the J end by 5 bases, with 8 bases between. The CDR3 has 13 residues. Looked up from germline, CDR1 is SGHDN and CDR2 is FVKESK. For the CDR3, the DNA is TGTGCCAGCAGCCATGAGTATCATCAGCCCCAGCATTTT. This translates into CASSHEYHQPQHF.

DNA for the CDR3: TGTGCCAGCAGTCTGATTCGGGCGAACACCGGGGAGCTGTTTTTT. Translating gives CASSLIRANTGELFF. The chain uses TRBV7-8 and TRBJ2-2; D is unclear. Germline-derived CDR1 and CDR2 are SGHVS and FQNEAQ. The V end lost 6 bases, the J end lost 0 bases, and 11 bases lay between the germline ends. This CDR3 is built from 15 residues.

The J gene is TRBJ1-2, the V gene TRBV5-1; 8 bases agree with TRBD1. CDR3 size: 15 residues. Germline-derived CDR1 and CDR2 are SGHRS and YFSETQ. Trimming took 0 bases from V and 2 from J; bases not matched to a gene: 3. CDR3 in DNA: TGCGCCAGCAGCTTGGGGCAGGGGGCCAACTATGGCTACACCTTC. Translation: CASSLGQGANYGYTF.

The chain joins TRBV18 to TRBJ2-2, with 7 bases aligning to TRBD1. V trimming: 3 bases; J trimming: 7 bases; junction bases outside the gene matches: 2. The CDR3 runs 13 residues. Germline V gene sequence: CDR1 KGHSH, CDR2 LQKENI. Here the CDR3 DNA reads TGTGCCAGCTCACCGGGGACAGACGGGGAGCTGTTTTTT. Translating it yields CASSPGTDGELFF.

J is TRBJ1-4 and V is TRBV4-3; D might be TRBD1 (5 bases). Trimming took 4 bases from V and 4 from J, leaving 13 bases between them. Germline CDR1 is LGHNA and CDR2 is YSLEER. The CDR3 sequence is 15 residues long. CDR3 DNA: TGCGCCAGCAGCCCCCTTGGGCAGGGTAATGAAAAACTGTTTTTT. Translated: CASSPLGQGNEKLFF.

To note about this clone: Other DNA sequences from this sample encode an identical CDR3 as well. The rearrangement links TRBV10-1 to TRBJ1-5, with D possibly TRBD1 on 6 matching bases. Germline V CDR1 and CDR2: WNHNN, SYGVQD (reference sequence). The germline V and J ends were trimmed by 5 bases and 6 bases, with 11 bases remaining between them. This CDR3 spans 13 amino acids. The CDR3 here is CASSTGLGQPQHF. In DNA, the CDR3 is TGCGCCAGCAGTACAGGGCTCGGTCAGCCCCAGCATTTT.

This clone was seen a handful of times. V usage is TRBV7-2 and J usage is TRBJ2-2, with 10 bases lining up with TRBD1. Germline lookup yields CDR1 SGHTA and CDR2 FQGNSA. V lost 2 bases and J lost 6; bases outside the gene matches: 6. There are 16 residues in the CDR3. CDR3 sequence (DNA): TGTGCCAGCAGCTTAACGGGACAGGGGTTCGCCGGGGAGCTGTTTTTT. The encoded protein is CASSLTGQGFAGELFF.

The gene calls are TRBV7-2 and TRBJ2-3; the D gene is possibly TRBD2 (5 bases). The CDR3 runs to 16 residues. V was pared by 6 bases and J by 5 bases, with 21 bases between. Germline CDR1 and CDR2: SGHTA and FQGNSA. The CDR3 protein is CASRRPGTGSQDTQYF. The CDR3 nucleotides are TGTGCCAGCAGACGCCCAGGCACGGGGAGTCAAGATACGCAGTATTTT.

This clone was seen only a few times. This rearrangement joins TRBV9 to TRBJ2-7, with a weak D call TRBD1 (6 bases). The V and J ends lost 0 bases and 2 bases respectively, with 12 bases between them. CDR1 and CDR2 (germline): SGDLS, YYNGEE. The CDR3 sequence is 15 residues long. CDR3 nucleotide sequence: TGTGCCAGCAGCGTAGGTTCAGGGGAAACCTACGAGCAGTACTTC. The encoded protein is CASSVGSGETYEQYF. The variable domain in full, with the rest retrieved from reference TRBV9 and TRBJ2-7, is DSGVTQTPKHLITATGQRVTLRCSPRSGDLSVYWYQQSLDQGLQFLIQYYNGEERAKGNILERFSAQQFPDLHSELNLSSLELGDSALYFCASSVGSGETYEQYFGPGTRLTVT.

This CDR3 reads CASGSNTGELFF. The CDR3 bases are TGTGCCAGCGGCTCGAACACCGGGGAGCTGTTTTTT. V is TRBV6-6 and J is TRBJ2-2; D remains ambiguous. V was pared by 8 bases and J by 0 bases, with 4 bases between. CDR3 length equals 12 residues. Germline CDR1 MNHNY, CDR2 SVGAGI (reference sequence).

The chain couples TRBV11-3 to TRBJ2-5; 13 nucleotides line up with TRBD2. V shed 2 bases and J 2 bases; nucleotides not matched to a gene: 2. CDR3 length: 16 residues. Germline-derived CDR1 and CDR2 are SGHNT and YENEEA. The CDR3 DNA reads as TGTGCCAGCAGCTTAAGACTAGCGGGGGGTCAAGAGACCCAGTACTTC. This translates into CASSLRLAGGQETQYF.

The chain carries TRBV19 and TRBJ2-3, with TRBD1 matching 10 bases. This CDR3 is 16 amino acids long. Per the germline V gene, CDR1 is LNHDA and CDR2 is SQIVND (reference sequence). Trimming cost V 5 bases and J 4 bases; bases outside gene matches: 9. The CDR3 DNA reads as TGTGCCAGTAGTCCTTACGGGACAGGGGCACCAGATACGCAGTATTTT. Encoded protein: CASSPYGTGAPDTQYF.

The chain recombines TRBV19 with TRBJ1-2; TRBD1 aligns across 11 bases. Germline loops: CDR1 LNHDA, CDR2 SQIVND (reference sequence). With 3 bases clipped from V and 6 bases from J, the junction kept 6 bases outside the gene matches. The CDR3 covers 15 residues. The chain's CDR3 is CASSIYGTGGNGYTF. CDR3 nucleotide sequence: TGTGCCAGTAGTATTTATGGGACAGGGGGGAATGGCTACACCTTC. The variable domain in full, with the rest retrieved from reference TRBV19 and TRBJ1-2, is DGGITQSPKYLFRKEGQNVTLSCEQNLNHDAMYWYRQDPGQGLRLIYYSQIVNDFQKGDIAEGYSVSREKKESFPLTVTSAQKNPTAFYLCASSIYGTGGNGYTFGSGTRLTVV.

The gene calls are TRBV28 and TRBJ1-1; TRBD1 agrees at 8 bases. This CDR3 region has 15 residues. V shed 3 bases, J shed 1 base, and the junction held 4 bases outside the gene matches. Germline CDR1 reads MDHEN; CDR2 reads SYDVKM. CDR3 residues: CASSFPGTGNTEAFF. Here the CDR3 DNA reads TGTGCCAGCAGTTTCCCCGGGACAGGGAACACTGAAGCTTTCTTT.

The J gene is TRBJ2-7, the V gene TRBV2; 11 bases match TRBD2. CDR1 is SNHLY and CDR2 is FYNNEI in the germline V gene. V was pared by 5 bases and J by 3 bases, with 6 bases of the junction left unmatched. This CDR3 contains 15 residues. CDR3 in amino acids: CASSQGLAGSYEQYF. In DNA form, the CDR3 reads TGTGCCAGCAGTCAAGGACTAGCGGGCAGCTACGAGCAGTACTTC.

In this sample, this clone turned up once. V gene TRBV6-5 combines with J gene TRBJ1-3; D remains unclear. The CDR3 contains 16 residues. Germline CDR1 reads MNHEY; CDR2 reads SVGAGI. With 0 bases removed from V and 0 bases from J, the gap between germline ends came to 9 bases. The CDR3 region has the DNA TGTGCCAGCAGTTACTCGGAGGGATTCTCTGGAAACACCATATATTTT. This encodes CASSYSEGFSGNTIYF.

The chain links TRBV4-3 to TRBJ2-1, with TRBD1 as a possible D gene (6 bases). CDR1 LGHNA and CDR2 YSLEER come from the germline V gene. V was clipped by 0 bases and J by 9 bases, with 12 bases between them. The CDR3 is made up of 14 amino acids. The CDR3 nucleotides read TGCGCCAGCAGCCAAGATTCACAGGGTGGTGAGCAGTTCTTC. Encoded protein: CASSQDSQGGEQFF.

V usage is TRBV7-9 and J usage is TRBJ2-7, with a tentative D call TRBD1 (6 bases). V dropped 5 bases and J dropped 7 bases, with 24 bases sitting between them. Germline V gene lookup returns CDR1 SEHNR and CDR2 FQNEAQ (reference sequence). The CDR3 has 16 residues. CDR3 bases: TGTGCCAGCAGCCCATCGGCAGGGGCTCTTGGGTGGGAGCAGTACTTC. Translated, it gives CASSPSAGALGWEQYF.

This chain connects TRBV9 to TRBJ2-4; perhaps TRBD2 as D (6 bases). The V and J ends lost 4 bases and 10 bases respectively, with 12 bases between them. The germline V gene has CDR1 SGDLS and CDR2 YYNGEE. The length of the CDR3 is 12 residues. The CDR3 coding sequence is TGTGCCAGCAGCCCAAACGGGGGAATTCAGTACTTC. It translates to CASSPNGGIQYF.